This TCR beta chain derives from a study of CDR3 diversity in severe acne. The CDR3 has 17 amino acids. Losses at the gene ends were 4 bases for V and 5 bases for J; bases not matched to a gene: 9. Germline assignment: CDR1 LGHNA and CDR2 YNFKEQ. TCRdb called the PCR reads again in MiXCR, with one record for every CDR3 protein. This sample yields tens of thousands of distinct CDR3 sequences, of which 45% to 65% are seen a single time; roughly an eighth belongs to the top ten. This TCR came from a male donor in good health, without acne. Material for sequencing was blood. This chain links TRBV4-2 with TRBJ2-5, with 14 bases that match TRBD2. CDR3 sequence: CASSPKTSGRAEETQYF. The CDR3 bases are TGTGCCAGCAGCCCCAAGACTAGCGGGAGGGCGGAGGAGACCCAGTACTTC.